This T cell receptor (beta chain) was identified during a study of resident and recirculating memory T cells in vitiligo. Study summary: Epidermis came from shave biopsies of lesional and nonlesional sites, plus PBMCs. No cells were sorted; samples were homogenized just before genomic DNA extraction.

V dropped 3 bases and J dropped 1 base, with 7 bases sitting between them. CDR3 length: 13 residues. The germline V gene has CDR1 MDHEN and CDR2 SYDVKM. Patients' lesions had not changed for the previous 6 months. Patients who had received treatment within the previous three months were excluded. A single count supports this clone. Assay: immunoSEQ multiplex PCR; the TCRdb copy retains only in-frame clones and omits some. This sample has 70,000 to 75,000 clones; roughly nine tenths occur once, and the top ten carry over 4%. The sample taken for sequencing was blood. The genes are TRBV28 and TRBJ2-7, with a tentative D call TRBD1 (6 bases). This TCR was sampled from a male donor with vitiligo. CDR3 protein: CASSLQGSYEQYF. DNA for the CDR3: TGTGCCAGCAGTTTGCAGGGGTCCTACGAGCAGTACTTC.